These 17 T cell receptor beta chains were all obtained from the same sample, sequenced in a study of response to subunit inactivated influenza vaccine. TCRdb reprocessed the RT-PCR reads via MiXCR and lists one record per CDR3 protein. Among some 500,000 distinct CDR3 sequences listed, over 10% were seen once. This material consisted of PBMCs from blood, taken more than 35 days after vaccination. The receptors shown here come from a man between 50 and 59 years old who received an inactivated influenza vaccine.

The chain uses TRBV6-5 and TRBJ2-1; 7 bases line up with TRBD1. The V gene end was trimmed by 6 bases and the J gene end by 13 bases; junction bases not matched to a gene: 6. The CDR3 runs 11 residues. Germline CDR1 MNHEY, CDR2 SVGAGI. The CDR3 sequence is CASRTDRAQFF. DNA for the CDR3: TGTGCCAGCAGAACAGACAGGGCCCAGTTCTTC.

The rearrangement uses TRBV7-2 and TRBJ2-7; 8 nucleotides line up with TRBD2. The CDR3 covers 15 residues. Unmatched junction bases numbered 5, after V lost 3 bases and J lost 1 base. Germline CDR1 SGHTA, CDR2 FQGNSA. The CDR3: CASSFLAGPSYEQYF. The CDR3 DNA reads TGTGCCAGCAGCTTCCTAGCGGGTCCTTCCTACGAGCAGTACTTC. Combining the CDR3 with reference TRBV7-2 and TRBJ2-7 gives the whole variable domain GAGVSQSPSNKVTEKGKDVELRCDPISGHTALYWYRQSLGQGLEFLIYFQGNSAPDKSGLPSDRFSAERTGGSVSTLTIQRTQQEDSAVYLCASSFLAGPSYEQYFGPGTRLTVT.

For the CDR3, the DNA is TGCAGTGCTACCAGGGTGGCCTACAATGAGCAGTTCTTC. It translates to CSATRVAYNEQFF. This rearrangement joins TRBV20-1 to TRBJ2-1, with a tentative D call TRBD1 (5 bases). The CDR3 loop spans 13 amino acids. V was cut by 4 bases and J by 2 bases, with 9 bases left in between. The germline CDR1 and CDR2 sequences are DFQATT and SNEGSKA (reference sequence).

This clonotype was picked up many times. The V and J genes are TRBV7-9 and TRBJ2-4, with D perhaps TRBD2 (6 bases). The length of the CDR3 is 17 residues. V lost 3 bases and J 1 base, leaving 16 bases between the germline ends. The germline V gene encodes CDR1 SEHNR and CDR2 FQNEAQ (reference sequence). The CDR3 region has the DNA TGTGCCAGCAGCTTTGCAGAGTTGGGAGGTGCCAAAAACATTCAGTACTTC. As protein: CASSFAELGGAKNIQYF.

The genes are TRBV6-5 and TRBJ2-1, with no clear D. CDR1 is MNHEY, CDR2 SVGAGI, per germline. The CDR3 has 14 amino acids. V was trimmed by 2 bases and J by 3 bases, leaving 8 bases between them. The CDR3 is CASSYRSLYNEQFF. The CDR3 region has the DNA TGTGCCAGCAGTTACCGGTCCCTCTACAATGAGCAGTTCTTC.

This clonotype was seen many times. V gene TRBV7-8 combines with J gene TRBJ2-1; D ambiguous. Between the trimmed V and J ends, which lost 1 base and 4 bases, there was a span of 14 bases. The CDR3 consists of 16 residues. Germline assignment: CDR1 SGHVS and CDR2 FQNEAQ. The CDR3 nucleotides read TGTGCCAGCAGCTTAGTCGGCCTCCGGTCATACAATGAGCAGTTCTTC. Residues: CASSLVGLRSYNEQFF.

The genes are TRBV20-1 and TRBJ2-6, with unresolved D. Trimming pared 1 base from V and 2 bases from J, leaving 12 bases between. The CDR3 extends over 16 amino acids. Germline V CDR1 and CDR2: DFQATT, SNEGSKA (reference sequence). CDR3 sequence reads: CSARVSGVPGANVLTF. The CDR3 DNA reads as TGCAGTGCTAGAGTTAGTGGGGTCCCTGGGGCCAACGTCCTGACTTTC.

In this sample, this clonotype turned up many times. The chain combines TRBV6-1 with TRBJ2-7; D may be TRBD1 (6 bases). The CDR3 spans 14 residues. Between the trimmed V and J ends, which lost 6 bases and 2 bases, there was a span of 14 bases. Germline V gene lookup returns CDR1 MNHNS and CDR2 SASEGT. In nucleotides, the CDR3 is TGTGCCAGCAGACTAGGGGACACCACCTACGAGCAGTACTTC. Translated: CASRLGDTTYEQYF.

The sample holds many counts of this clonotype. The V gene is TRBV24-1, the J gene TRBJ2-7; TRBD1 matches 8 bases. Germline-derived CDR1 and CDR2 are KGHDR and SFDVKD. V lost 4 bases, J lost 2 bases, and 3 bases stayed unmatched. The CDR3 has 14 residues. CDR3 DNA: TGTGCCACCAGTGACGGGACAGGTCCCTACGAGCAGTACTTC. Protein: CATSDGTGPYEQYF.

Only a few counts were recorded for this clonotype. The gene calls are TRBV29-1 and TRBJ2-7; the D is unclear. The germline V gene encodes CDR1 SQVTM and CDR2 ANQGSEA. Trimming cost V 4 bases and J 3 bases, with 7 bases left between them. CDR3 length: 11 amino acids. Here the CDR3 DNA reads TGCAGCGTTGTGGCACACTACGAGCAGTACTTC. Residues: CSVVAHYEQYF.

This clonotype appeared many times. V and J are TRBV6-5 and TRBJ2-3; 10 positions agree with TRBD2. In germline, CDR1 is MNHEY, CDR2 SVGAGI. The V gene end was trimmed by 2 bases and the J gene end by 1 base; junction bases not matched to a gene: 0. The length of the CDR3 is 15 residues. CDR3 sequence (DNA): TGTGCCAGCAGTTACCTAGCGGGGGGCACAGATACGCAGTATTTT. Its translation is CASSYLAGGTDTQYF.

V is TRBV7-2 and J is TRBJ2-7; D unresolved. Trimming took off 5 bases at V and 0 bases at J, with 8 bases between the two ends. The CDR3 spans 13 residues. The germline V gene encodes CDR1 SGHTA and CDR2 FQGNSA. CDR3 region: CASSTAASYEQYF. DNA for the CDR3: TGTGCCAGCAGCACCGCCGCCTCCTACGAGCAGTACTTC.

V is TRBV6-2 or TRBV6-3 and J is TRBJ2-1; D not certain. The CDR3 spans 13 residues. Germline CDR1 is MNHEY and CDR2 is SVGEGT. V dropped 4 bases and J dropped 6 bases, with 10 bases sitting between them. The CDR3 loop reads CASSFQEFNEQFF. CDR3 in DNA: TGTGCCAGCAGTTTCCAGGAGTTCAATGAGCAGTTCTTC.

This clonotype was counted only a few times. V gene TRBV5-1 combines with J gene TRBJ2-1; D might be TRBD2 (7 bases). With 4 bases removed from V and 6 bases from J, the gap between germline ends came to 23 bases. Germline V gene sequence: CDR1 SGHRS, CDR2 YFSETQ. The CDR3 has 17 amino acids. The CDR3 loop reads CASSLMGARAGSNEQFF. CDR3 coding DNA: TGCGCCAGCAGCCTAATGGGGGCTCGAGCGGGGTCCAATGAGCAGTTCTTC.

V and J are TRBV20-1 and TRBJ2-7; TRBD2 matches 8 bases. With V trimmed by 8 bases and J by 2 bases, 11 bases remained unmatched. Germline values: CDR1 DFQATT, CDR2 SNEGSKA (reference sequence). The CDR3 consists of 14 residues. The CDR3 coding sequence is TGCAGTACCCCCTTAATAGCGGGAACCTACGAGCAGTACTTC. Protein product: CSTPLIAGTYEQYF.

This clonotype was seen a handful of times. The rearrangement links TRBV25-1 to TRBJ1-2; D is perhaps TRBD1 (5 bases). The CDR3 is 15 residues long. Germline V gene sequence: CDR1 MGHDK, CDR2 SYGVNS. V lost 3 bases and J 0 bases, leaving 11 bases between the germline ends. The CDR3, as DNA: TGTGCCAGCAGTGACGAGGGGTCAGCTAACTATGGCTACACCTTC. Translating gives CASSDEGSANYGYTF.

The chain uses TRBV20-1 and TRBJ2-7; 12 nucleotides align to TRBD2. The V gene end was trimmed by 3 bases and the J gene end by 2 bases; junction bases not matched to a gene: 5. This CDR3 has 15 amino acids. CDR1 and CDR2 from the germline V gene are DFQATT and SNEGSKA (reference sequence). Here the CDR3 reads CSARGLAGRTYEQYF. For the CDR3, the DNA is TGCAGTGCTAGGGGACTAGCGGGTAGGACCTACGAGCAGTACTTC.